The clone carrying this TCR beta chain was observed many times. The source of the sample is a study of identical twins. One entry per CDR3 protein, called by TCRdb with MiXCR from the 5' RACE reads. The sample carries 640,000 or so distinct CDR3 sequences, less than 7% recorded once. In germline, CDR1 is SGHRS, CDR2 YFSETQ. The CDR3 contains 15 residues. Between the trimmed V and J ends, which lost 6 bases and 7 bases, there was a span of 20 bases. The chain employs TRBV5-1 and TRBJ2-1; perhaps TRBD2 as D (6 bases). The sequenced material came from naive T cells sorted from blood. The sequence came from a young man in good health. The CDR3 here is CASTPANGRPNEQFF. Written as DNA, the CDR3 is TGCGCCAGCACTCCCGCAAACGGGAGACCTAATGAGCAGTTCTTC.